A single TCR beta chain is shown here with its context. Its antigen has not been determined. Base qualities were left out, and no much larger clone turns up one base away. The record originates from a study of blood T cell repertoires in COVID-19 (dated by TCRdb to 2018 to 2021). Looking at the study overall: Samples from collaborators originated in the United States, Italy and Spain and spanned both the acute and convalescent phases of COVID-19. The prospective study material was composed of cDNA or gDNA derived from T cells, B-cell-depleted T cells, or PBMCs. Deeply sampled blood TCRbeta repertoires from subjects exposed to, actively infected with, or recovered from COVID-19 were included in the dataset. The repertoires were released in a freely available public database intended as a resource for research on the immune response to SARS-CoV-2. Samples came from the ongoing ImmuneRACE study (first 160 participants) plus 1,254 subjects from 6 global collaborators. A de-identified subject ID, COVID-19 status, age in years and sex were almost always included in the sample metadata. Where available, HLA class I and class II types were taken from metadata supplied by the sample provider and were not determined by assay-based typing.

Broader findings and caveats from the paper: Clinical and demographic metadata were provided uncurated, with the amount varying by source and participant.

V loses 0 bases at its end and J loses 7 bases; junction bases beyond the gene matches: 5. The germline V gene encodes CDR1 GTSNPN and CDR2 SVGIG (reference sequence). The CDR3 starts with the cysteine, ends with the phenylalanine, and has 13 residues. Only the CDR3 region is kept as DNA, spanning 39 bases read in frame from base 1. TCRbeta CDR3 regions were amplified from genomic DNA by means of the immunoSEQ Assay, a bias-controlled multiplex PCR. The paper's data handling went like this. Nucleated cell counts per sample were estimated from amplification of reference gene primers within the assay. Sequence reads were collapsed and filtered to measure the absolute abundance of every unique TCRbeta CDR3 rearrangement. For each sample, productive Simpson clonality was calculated by taking the square root of Simpson's diversity index across productive rearrangements. In TCRdb, the immuneACCESS table is reduced to in-frame sequences with V and J assigned. These tables do not hold every clone; where another copy was compared, an unresolved V gene accounts for under half, and the others remain unexplained. That table gives V, J and clone size, and the DNA gave D and trimming. Present in this sample are some 78,000 clones, 90% of which were seen just once. About 1% of the sample belongs to the ten largest clones.

The collaborating institutions used their own protocols to collect whole blood in K2EDTA tubes. For TCRbeta analysis, collaborators shipped samples as frozen whole blood, isolated PBMCs, or DNA extracted from either of those sample types. The origin of this receptor is a woman aged 50 to 60 in a cohort sampled during active COVID-19. The rearrangement joined TRBV30 to TRBJ2-7, with 8 bases matching TRBD1. The specimen was peripheral blood. The bases are TGTGCCTGGAGTGTGCAGGGGGCTCTTGAGCAGTACTTC. It is translated as CAWSVQGALEQYF. The entire variable domain, with the stretches around the CDR3 drawn from the reference TRBV30 and TRBJ2-7 proteins, is SQTIHQWPATLVQPVGSPLSLECTVEGTSNPNLYWYRQAAGRGLQLLFYSVGIGQISSEVPQNLSASRPQDRQFILSSKKLLLSDSGFYLCAWSVQGALEQYFGPGTRLTVT.